This record looks at one TCR beta chain sequence and its context. Its cognate antigen is unknown. Looked up from germline, CDR1 is SGHAT and CDR2 is FQNNGV. The CDR3 totals 12 residues. Approximately 320,000 cells per CD8+ T cell subset were flow-sorted in triplicate. Preparation of TRB cDNA libraries relied on 5' RACE carrying UMI labels. With the 5' RACE reads reprocessed, TCRdb shows one record per CDR3 protein and no DNA. This sample carries 130,000 or so distinct CDR3 sequences, with approximately 0.4% going to the ten biggest clones. The data belong to a study of CXCR3-negative and CXCR3-positive naive CD8 T cells. Overall study: Each library held about 1.5 +/- 0.3 million TRB reads, approximately 130 million in total.

General study results and limits: Memory CD8+ cells had much lower diversity, and both naive subsets had comparably high diversity. A higher hydrophobicity marked the TRB CDR3s of CXCR3-positive naive cells versus CXCR3-negative naive cells. The authors found comparable surface CD5 between naive subsets and inferred TCR strength from TRB CDR3 properties.

The chain carries TRBV11-2 and TRBJ2-2. Material for sequencing was naive CXCR3+ CD8+ T cells from blood. Subset given: CD45RO-CCR7+CD27+CD95- naive CD8+ T cells expressing CXCR3 (TNR3+). The clonotype was recovered from a human donor in good health. Some clones in this sample may be carry-over from other donors' samples. CDR3 loop: CASSLIPGELFF.